The rows below give T cell receptor beta chains drawn from one sample of a study of regulatory T cells in long-lasting Graves disease. TCRdb re-called the multiplex PCR reads with MiXCR, one entry per CDR3 protein. This sample has 300,000 to 400,000 distinct CDR3 sequences, with roughly 16% found just once. Specimen: peripheral blood mononuclear cells (PBMCs), collected at new diagnosis, from a patient treated with antithyroid drugs. The receptor set was obtained from a female donor with Graves disease. The CDR3 runs from the conserved cysteine through the conserved F or W. Each record gives: CDR3 length, clone size, D gene, V gene, J gene, CDR3 protein, CDR3 DNA. A D gene is named only where the DNA matches it firmly. A row's size may be missing; if present it is once, few, many or a size class.

>16|-|-|TRBV7-9|TRBJ2-5
CASSLGGATLQETQYF
TGTGCCAGCAGCTTGGGGGGGGCTACACTACAAGAGACCCAGTACTTC
>15|many|-|TRBV5-1|TRBJ2-3
CASSPQHGGTDTQYF
TGCGCCAGCAGCCCCCAGCATGGGGGCACAGATACGCAGTATTTT
>18|many|TRBD2|TRBV7-2|TRBJ2-3
CASSSRLAGGGFTDTQYF
TGTGCCAGCAGCTCCCGACTAGCGGGAGGAGGATTCACAGATACGCAGTATTTT
>17|many|TRBD2|TRBV20-1|TRBJ2-1
CSLARGGAPTPYNEQFF
TGCAGCTTGGCCCGGGGGGGAGCACCGACCCCCTACAATGAGCAGTTCTTC
>16|many|TRBD2|TRBV9|TRBJ2-2
CASSPLGGANTGELFF
TGTGCCAGCAGTCCCCTCGGGGGGGCGAACACCGGGGAGCTGTTTTTT
>18|few|-|TRBV19|TRBJ2-1
CASSIDARAREGYNEQFF
TGTGCCAGTAGTATAGATGCTAGGGCCCGTGAGGGCTACAATGAGCAGTTCTTC
>18|many|TRBD1|TRBV13|TRBJ1-5
CASSLGRDRGYSNQPQHF
TGTGCCAGCAGCTTAGGCCGGGACAGGGGCTATAGCAATCAGCCCCAGCATTTT
>14|many|TRBD1|TRBV10-3|TRBJ2-7
CAINPGTGDYEQYF
TGTGCCATCAACCCCGGGACAGGGGACTACGAGCAGTACTTC
>14|many|-|TRBV12-3/TRBV12-4|TRBJ2-3
CASSLKSSTDTQYF
TGTGCCAGCAGTTTAAAGTCTAGCACAGATACGCAGTATTTT
>16|-|TRBD1|TRBV4-1|TRBJ2-1
CASSLTGQGAYNEQFF
TGCGCCAGCAGCCTTACCGGACAGGGGGCCTACAATGAGCAGTTCTTC
>16|many|-|TRBV12-5|TRBJ2-5
CASGFVAGRSQETQYF
TGTGCTAGTGGTTTTGTCGCGGGAAGAAGTCAAGAGACCCAGTACTTC
>14|many|TRBD1|TRBV20-1|TRBJ1-1
CSAPGGHMNTEAFF
TGCAGTGCTCCAGGGGGACATATGAACACTGAAGCTTTCTTT
>13|many|-|TRBV6-2/TRBV6-3|TRBJ2-4
CASSQGGKNIQYF
TGTGCCAGCAGCCAGGGCGGCAAAAACATTCAGTACTTC
>14|few|TRBD1|TRBV6-1|TRBJ1-3
CASSQTGSGNTIYF
TGTGCCAGCAGTCAGACAGGGTCTGGAAACACCATATATTTT
>16|many|TRBD1|TRBV7-3|TRBJ2-3
CASRQGGAGSTDTQYF
TGTGCCAGCAGACAGGGGGGCGCCGGGAGCACAGATACGCAGTATTTT
>15|-|TRBD2|TRBV19|TRBJ2-7
CASSPRSGRFYEQYF
TGTGCCAGTAGTCCTCGTAGCGGGCGTTTCTACGAGCAGTACTTC
>10|many|-|TRBV2|TRBJ2-4
CASSGHIQYF
TGTGCCAGCAGTGGCCACATTCAGTACTTC
>15|few|TRBD2|TRBV4-3|TRBJ2-4
CASSQGLAGVSIQYF
TGCGCCAGCAGCCAAGGACTAGCGGGAGTTTCCATTCAGTACTTC
>14|-|-|TRBV5-5|TRBJ2-5
CASSLVGALETQYF
TGTGCCAGCAGCTTGGTTGGGGCGCTGGAGACCCAGTACTTC
>15|many|TRBD2|TRBV19|TRBJ2-3
CASMETSGRTDTQYF
TGTGCCAGTATGGAGACTAGCGGGCGCACAGATACGCAGTATTTT
>14|few|-|TRBV12-3/TRBV12-4|TRBJ1-1
CASSLPDQNTEAFF
TGTGCCAGCAGTTTGCCAGACCAGAACACTGAAGCTTTCTTT
>12|many|-|TRBV5-1|TRBJ2-2
CASWDRLGELFF
TGCGCCAGCTGGGACCGACTCGGGGAGCTGTTTTTT